The sequence of this T cell receptor (beta chain) was determined in a study of cytomegalovirus exposure and HLA in healthy donors. Regarding the study as a whole: Most TCR beta V segments were productive about 90% or about 30% of the time in an earlier analysis. Later analysis associated a missense DCLRE1C variant with TCR beta V- and J-gene trimming.

It was with 60 Vbeta and 13 Jbeta primers that the PCR ran. TCRdb's copy holds only in-frame clones and misses some; the assay was immunoSEQ multiplex PCR. Of roughly 150,000 clones listed, 60% to 80% were seen once; the top ten hold 3.9%. The CDR3 consists of 15 residues. CDR1 LNHDA and CDR2 SQIVND come from the germline V gene (reference sequence). The V and J ends lost 5 bases and 4 bases respectively, with 15 bases between them. In regard to this clone: Its antigen is currently unknown.

This sequence originates from a male donor in good health and CMV-seronegative. Source material: PBMCs. The rearrangement links TRBV19 to TRBJ2-4; possibly TRBD2 for D (6 bases). DNA for the CDR3: TGTGCCAGTAGTTCGAAGGGACTCCCTAAAAACATTCAGTACTTC. It translates to CASSSKGLPKNIQYF.